The clone carrying this TCR beta chain came up a few times. CDR1 and CDR2 from the germline V gene are LNHDA and SQIVND (reference sequence). V dropped 6 bases and J dropped 5 bases, with 25 bases sitting between them. The CDR3 loop spans 17 amino acids. This record belongs to a study of T-cell reconstitution after alpha-beta-depleted transplantation in children. Preparation of the TCRbeta library was carried out with unique molecular identifiers. TCRdb re-called the PCR reads through MiXCR, storing one row per CDR3 protein. This table has 900,000 or so distinct CDR3 sequences, roughly 16% appearing once.

This TCR came from a male patient aged 5 to 17 who had a stem cell transplant for acute lymphoblastic leukemia, so the T cells may come from the graft donor. The sample in question was PBMCs, mostly from graft donor cells, obtained 360 days after TCRalphabeta/CD19-depleted stem cell transplant. This chain joins TRBV19 and TRBJ2-5, with a tentative D call TRBD1 (5 bases). This CDR3 reads CASSSPVGPHLGETQYF. The CDR3 nucleotides are TGTGCCAGTAGCTCCCCGGTGGGGCCCCACCTTGGGGAGACCCAGTACTTC.